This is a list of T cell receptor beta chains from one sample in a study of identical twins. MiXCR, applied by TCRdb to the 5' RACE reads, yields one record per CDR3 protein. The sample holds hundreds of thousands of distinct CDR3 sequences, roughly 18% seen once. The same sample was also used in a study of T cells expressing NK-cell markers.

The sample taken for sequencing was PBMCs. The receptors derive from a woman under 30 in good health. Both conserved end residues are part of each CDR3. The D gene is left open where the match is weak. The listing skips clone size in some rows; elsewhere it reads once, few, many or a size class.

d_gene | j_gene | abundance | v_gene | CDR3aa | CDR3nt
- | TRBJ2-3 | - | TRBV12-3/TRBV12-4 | CASSHSGEGTDTQYF | TGTGCCAGCAGTCACTCAGGGGAAGGCACAGATACGCAGTATTTT
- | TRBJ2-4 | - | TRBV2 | CASNRDPSNIQYF | TGTGCCAGCAATCGGGACCCTTCGAACATTCAGTACTTC
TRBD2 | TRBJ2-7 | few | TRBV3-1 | CASSQGLAGLYSYEQYF | TGTGCCAGCAGCCAGGGACTAGCGGGACTTTACTCCTACGAGCAGTACTTC
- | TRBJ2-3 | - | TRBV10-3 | CAISGTDGATQYF | TGTGCCATCAGTGGGACGGACGGTGCCACGCAGTATTTT
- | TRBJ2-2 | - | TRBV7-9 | CASSRGQPRTGELFF | TGTGCCAGCAGCCGGGGCCAGCCTAGGACCGGGGAGCTGTTTTTT
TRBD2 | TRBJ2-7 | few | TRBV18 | CASSPSLAVRDEQYF | TGTGCCAGCTCACCGTCACTAGCGGTACGGGACGAGCAGTACTTC
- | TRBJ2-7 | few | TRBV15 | CATSSGQTSPSYEQYF | TGTGCCACCAGCAGCGGCCAGACCTCACCCTCCTACGAGCAGTACTTC
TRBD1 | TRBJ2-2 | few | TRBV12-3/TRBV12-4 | CASSSTGGWVGELFF | TGTGCCAGCAGTTCAACAGGGGGCTGGGTCGGGGAGCTGTTTTTT
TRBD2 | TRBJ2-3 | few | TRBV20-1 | CSVGVPGGTQYF | TGCAGTGTGGGAGTCCCGGGAGGTACGCAGTATTTT
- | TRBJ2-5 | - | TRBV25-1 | CASTPVSRETQYF | TGTGCCAGCACCCCAGTATCGCGGGAGACCCAGTACTTC
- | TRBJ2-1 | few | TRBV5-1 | CASSLGLDYNEQFF | TGCGCCAGCAGCTTGGGGCTAGATTACAATGAGCAGTTCTTC
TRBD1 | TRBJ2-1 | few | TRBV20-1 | CSALEGAIREQFF | TGCAGTGCTTTAGAGGGGGCAATCCGTGAGCAGTTCTTC
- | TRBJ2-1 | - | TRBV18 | CASSPSGYLGVGNEQFF | TGTGCCAGCTCACCATCCGGCTATCTCGGTGTGGGGAATGAGCAGTTCTTC
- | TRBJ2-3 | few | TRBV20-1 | CSAEARERGYF | TGCAGTGCTGAGGCCCGGGAACGGGGGTATTTT
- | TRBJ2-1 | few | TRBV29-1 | CSVQFSLGQFF | TGCAGCGTTCAGTTTTCCCTAGGGCAGTTCTTC
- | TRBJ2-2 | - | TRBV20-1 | CSARSPLARETGELFF | TGCAGTGCTAGAAGCCCTCTAGCAAGGGAGACCGGGGAGCTGTTTTTT
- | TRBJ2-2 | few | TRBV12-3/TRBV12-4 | CASGAIGGTGELFF | TGTGCCAGTGGAGCCATCGGGGGCACCGGGGAGCTGTTTTTT
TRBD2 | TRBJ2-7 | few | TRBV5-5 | CASSLGGTSVAEQYF | TGTGCCAGCAGCTTGGGCGGGACTAGTGTGGCCGAGCAGTACTTC
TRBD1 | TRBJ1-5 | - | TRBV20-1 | CSATDRQGVKPQHF | TGCAGTGCTACCGATCGACAGGGGGTGAAGCCCCAGCATTTT
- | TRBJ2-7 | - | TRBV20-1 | CSARDLVGDPTQQYF | TGCAGTGCTAGAGATCTAGTGGGGGACCCTACGCAGCAGTACTTC
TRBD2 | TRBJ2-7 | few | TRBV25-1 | CASRSSGSGGEQYF | TGTGCCAGCAGATCTAGCGGGAGTGGGGGCGAGCAGTACTTC
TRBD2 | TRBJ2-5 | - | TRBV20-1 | CSAREGTSGGGGRETQYF | TGCAGTGCTAGAGAGGGGACTAGCGGGGGCGGAGGTAGAGAGACCCAGTACTTC
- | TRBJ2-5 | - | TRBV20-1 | CSAIPGRGIETQYF | TGCAGTGCTATTCCCGGCAGGGGTATAGAGACCCAGTACTTC
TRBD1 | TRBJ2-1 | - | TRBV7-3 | CASSFLGTGFLGSYNEQFF | TGTGCCAGCAGCTTCCTTGGGACAGGCTTTCTAGGCTCCTACAATGAGCAGTTCTTC
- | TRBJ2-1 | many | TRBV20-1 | CSARSHAINEQFF | TGCAGTGCTAGAAGTCATGCCATAAATGAGCAGTTCTTC
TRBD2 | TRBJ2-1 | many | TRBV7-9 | CASRWGGEQFF | TGTGCCAGCCGTTGGGGGGGTGAGCAGTTCTTC
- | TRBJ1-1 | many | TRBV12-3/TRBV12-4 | CASGGRMNTEAFF | TGTGCCAGCGGTGGACGGATGAACACTGAAGCTTTCTTT
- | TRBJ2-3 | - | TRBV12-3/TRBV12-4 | CASSHPPRNTQYF | TGTGCCAGCAGTCACCCCCCCCGCAATACGCAGTATTTT
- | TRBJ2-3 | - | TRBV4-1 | CASSQDGDLSPSTDTQYF | TGCGCCAGCAGCCAAGATGGGGACTTATCTCCTAGCACAGATACGCAGTATTTT
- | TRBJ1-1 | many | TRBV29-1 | CSVRLQGTEAFF | TGCAGCGTGCGTTTACAGGGCACTGAAGCTTTCTTT
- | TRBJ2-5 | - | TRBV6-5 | CASSYPRDFLTPHF | TGTGCCAGCAGTTACCCGCGGGACTTTCTGACCCCCCACTTC
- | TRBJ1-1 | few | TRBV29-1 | CSVGGGTKDTEAFF | TGCAGCGTTGGGGGAGGCACTAAGGACACTGAAGCTTTCTTT
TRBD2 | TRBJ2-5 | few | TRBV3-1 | CASSLSTMGSGSEETQYF | TGTGCCAGCAGCCTCTCAACGATGGGTAGCGGGAGTGAGGAGACCCAGTACTTC
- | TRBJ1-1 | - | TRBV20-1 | CSAFLMGTEAFF | TGCAGTGCGTTTCTCATGGGGACTGAAGCTTTCTTT
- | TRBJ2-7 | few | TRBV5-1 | CASSAGTRLEQYF | TGCGCCAGCAGCGCCGGGACCAGACTTGAGCAGTACTTC
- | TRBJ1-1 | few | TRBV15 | CATSRGGSGNTEAFF | TGTGCCACCAGCAGAGGAGGGTCGGGGAACACTGAAGCTTTCTTT